This T cell receptor (beta chain) stems from a study of cytomegalovirus exposure and HLA in healthy donors. Study-wide background: In an early release, HLA-typed donors contributed about 79 million unique TCR sequences.

Use of 60 Vbeta and 13 Jbeta primers characterized the PCR. This table comes from immunoSEQ multiplex PCR, and its TCRdb copy is limited to in-frame clones, with some not included. The data show around 150,000 clones, approximately 84% seen once. CDR1 is SGHDT and CDR2 is YYEEEE in the germline V gene. The CDR3 contains 14 residues. V was clipped by 2 bases and J by 2 bases, with 8 bases between them. The sequenced material came from PBMCs. The chain is built from TRBV5-6 and TRBJ2-1; a possible D gene is TRBD1 (5 bases). The receptor's source is a man between 18 and 29 years old in good health and CMV-seropositive. The chain's CDR3 is CASSFRGTYNEQFF. DNA for the CDR3: TGTGCCAGCAGCTTTAGGGGTACCTACAATGAGCAGTTCTTC.